This T cell receptor beta chain was recovered during a study of blood T cell repertoires in COVID-19. Study in general: Collection of acute and convalescent COVID-19 samples took place in the United States, Italy and Spain. PBMCs, B-cell-depleted T cells, or T cells provided the cDNA or gDNA that made up the material.

Original methodology: Estimation of nucleated cell counts was performed using reference gene primer amplification. Only in-frame clones appear in the TCRdb table, and some are missing; sequencing was by immunoSEQ multiplex PCR. V and J calls and clone size are given by that table; D and trimming were obtained from the DNA. The table has about 42,000 clones, 79% seen once. Trimming took 6 bases from V and 6 from J; bases not matched to a gene: 7. This CDR3 region has 14 residues. The V gene's germline CDR1 is LGHNT and CDR2 FRNRAP. The TCR sequence derives from a woman over 75 with acute or convalescent COVID-19. The J gene is TRBJ2-3, the V gene TRBV12-5; TRBD2 matches 9 bases. Sequencing input: peripheral blood. The CDR3 loop is CASGASGRSDTQYF. CDR3 bases: TGTGCTAGTGGGGCCAGCGGGAGGTCCGATACGCAGTATTTT.